The T cell receptor (beta chain) described here comes from a study of blood T cell repertoires in COVID-19. There are a few counts of this clone. Method: immunoSEQ multiplex PCR; TCRdb's copy keeps in-frame clones and lacks some. Of over 250,000 clones detected, 85% appear once; the ten largest clones hold approximately 12%. The CDR3 extends over 14 amino acids. Between the trimmed V and J ends, which lost 5 bases and 4 bases, there was a span of 16 bases. The germline gives CDR1 SGHKS, CDR2 YYEKEE (reference sequence). The material sequenced was peripheral blood. The TCR originated in a human donor in a cohort sampled during active COVID-19. The rearrangement joins TRBV5-5 to TRBJ2-7; D might be TRBD1 (6 bases). The chain's CDR3 is CASSPMGQPYEQYF. CDR3 nucleotide sequence: TGTGCCAGCAGTCCTATGGGACAACCTTACGAGCAGTACTTC.